Below, 2 T cell receptor beta chains from the same sample are listed, as sequenced in a study of response to subunit inactivated influenza vaccine. TCRdb redid the calling of the RT-PCR reads with MiXCR, one entry per CDR3 protein. The repertoire holds 650,000 to 800,000 distinct CDR3 sequences, with around 14% as singletons. The sequencing here drew on PBMCs from blood, taken approximately 15 days before vaccination. All receptors come from a man aged 45-60 years who received an inactivated influenza vaccine.

The chain is built from TRBV20-1 and TRBJ2-6; D is perhaps TRBD2 (5 bases). This CDR3 spans 15 amino acids. Trimming took 0 bases from V and 4 from J, leaving 10 bases between them. In germline, CDR1 is DFQATT, CDR2 SNEGSKA (reference sequence). The CDR3 reads CSARERRQGANVLTF. CDR3 coding DNA: TGCAGTGCTAGAGAGAGGAGGCAAGGGGCCAACGTCCTGACTTTC.

The rearrangement links TRBV20-1 to TRBJ2-7; 10 bases match TRBD1. The CDR3 runs to 15 residues. CDR1 DFQATT and CDR2 SNEGSKA come from the germline V gene (reference sequence). V was clipped by 0 bases and J by 4 bases; unmatched bases: 6. The CDR3 is CSARDPGTGVYEQYF. CDR3 nucleotide sequence: TGCAGTGCTAGAGATCCCGGGACAGGGGTGTACGAGCAGTACTTC.